This T cell receptor (beta chain) was sequenced in a study of cytomegalovirus exposure and HLA in healthy donors. The CDR3 spans 12 residues. Germline loops: CDR1 MDHEN, CDR2 SYDVKM. Deletions cut 3 bases from V and 4 bases from J, with 7 bases between. The study's findings and limits: According to a later analysis, donors in an Asian-associated ancestry cluster reportedly had fewer N-insertions than the roughly 630-donor mean. Published work reported that the classifier diagnosed cytomegalovirus status with high specificity and sensitivity. Sequence variants that were highly shared formed a cluster that was likely a sequencing artifact.

The PCR was carried out with 60 Vbeta primers and 13 Jbeta primers. Clones were read by immunoSEQ multiplex PCR, and TCRdb kept only the in-frame ones, dropping some. The table has approximately 290,000 clones, about 80% seen once; the top ten hold more than 0.3%. On this clone itself: Its cognate antigen is unknown.

Sequenced input: PBMCs. The receptor's source is a girl between 2 and 10 years old in good health and CMV-seronegative. V gene TRBV28 combines with J gene TRBJ2-7; D is undetermined. The CDR3 here is CASSFQQYEQYF. CDR3 sequence (DNA): TGTGCCAGCAGTTTTCAACAATACGAGCAGTACTTC.